A selection of T cell receptor beta chains follows, all from one sample in a study of PD-1 blockade in mismatch repair-deficient tumors. The method was immunoSEQ multiplex PCR; TCRdb's version includes in-frame clones alone and lacks a portion of them. The sample includes about 40,000 clones, about 85% of them seen just once. This specimen consisted of peripheral blood, obtained 4 weeks after starting pembrolizumab. The receptors were gathered from an adult with mismatch repair-deficient cancer. The CDR3 runs from the conserved cysteine through the conserved F or W. The order of the fields is CDR3 protein, CDR3 DNA, V gene, clone size, D gene, J gene. The D gene is left open where the match is weak. The size field is filled for only some rows; it gives once, few, many or a size class.

CASSTLAGGYNEQFF TGTGCCAGCAGTACACTAGCGGGAGGGTACAATGAGCAGTTCTTC TRBV28 few TRBD2 TRBJ2-1
CSVVRPQPGQLIQYEQYF TGCAGCGTTGTGAGACCACAACCCGGACAGTTGATACAATACGAGCAGTACTTC TRBV29-1 - - TRBJ2-7
CASSQDPLGQGIPEAFF TGTGCCAGCAGCCAAGATCCCCTCGGACAGGGGATTCCTGAAGCTTTCTTT TRBV4-2 few TRBD1 TRBJ1-1
CASERANIQYF TGTGCCAGCGAGAGGGCGAACATTCAGTACTTC TRBV7-9 once - TRBJ2-4
CASSQDPLARGLGVGNEQFF TGCGCCAGCAGCCAAGATCCACTTGCCAGGGGGCTTGGGGTCGGCAATGAGCAGTTCTTC TRBV4-1 - TRBD1 TRBJ2-1
CASTRDKGSRGYTF TGTGCCAGCACCCGGGATAAGGGTAGCCGTGGCTACACCTTC TRBV5-4 - - TRBJ1-2
CASSRPLDPTGELFF TGCGCCAGCAGCCGACCCCTTGACCCCACCGGGGAGCTGTTTTTT TRBV4-1 - - TRBJ2-2
CSVRTQRGLNEQFF TGCAGCGTTCGAACCCAGCGGGGGCTTAATGAGCAGTTCTTC TRBV29-1 - TRBD2 TRBJ2-1
CASSVGGRSTDTQYF TGTGCCAGCAGTGTGGGCGGGAGATCCACGGATACGCAGTATTTT TRBV2 - TRBD2 TRBJ2-3
CASSPGTGIIGYTF TGTGCCAGCTCCCCTGGGACAGGGATAATTGGCTACACCTTC TRBV18 large TRBD1 TRBJ1-2
CASSLGLERFYGYTF TGTGCCAGCAGCTTAGGCCTGGAAAGGTTCTATGGCTACACCTTC TRBV13 - - TRBJ1-2
CASSFLRDSSYEQYF TGTGCCAGCAGTTTCCTAAGGGATAGCTCCTACGAGCAGTACTTC TRBV28 - - TRBJ2-7
CASREGRRNTEAFF TGTGCCAGCAGGGAAGGACGGAGGAACACTGAAGCTTTCTTT TRBV6-4 - - TRBJ1-1
CASSSIDRYGYTF TGTGCCAGCAGTTCCATAGACAGATATGGCTACACCTTC TRBV28 - - TRBJ1-2
CSVDRGATEAFF TGCAGCGTTGATCGGGGGGCCACCGAAGCTTTCTTT TRBV29-1 - - TRBJ1-1
CASGTGEAQNEQFF TGTGCCAGCGGGACAGGGGAAGCCCAAAATGAGCAGTTCTTC TRBV6-5 - TRBD1 TRBJ2-1
CASRNTEGNTIYF TGTGCCAGTAGGAACACGGAGGGAAACACCATATATTTT TRBV19 - - TRBJ1-3
CASSLSQTTYNEQFF TGTGCCAGCAGTTTATCCCAGACAACCTACAATGAGCAGTTCTTC TRBV6-1 - - TRBJ2-1
CASSLYRAKNIQYF TGTGCCAGCAGTTTATACAGAGCCAAAAACATTCAGTACTTC TRBV28 - - TRBJ2-4
CASSLESTEAFF TGTGCCAGCAGCTTGGAGTCCACTGAAGCTTTCTTT TRBV5-6 once - TRBJ1-1
CASSRGLAPDSYEQYF TGTGCCAGCAGTCGCGGACTAGCGCCTGACTCCTACGAGCAGTACTTC TRBV5-4 - TRBD2 TRBJ2-7
CASSFGQRLFF TGTGCCAGCAGCTTTGGACAACGGCTGTTTTTT TRBV5-6 - - TRBJ2-2
CAWSKGTEVGELFF TGTGCCTGGAGTAAGGGGACAGAGGTCGGGGAGCTGTTTTTT TRBV30 medium-sized TRBD1 TRBJ2-2
CASSFSGGTLAGSYNEQFF TGCGCCAGCAGCTTTAGTGGAGGGACCCTCGCCGGCTCCTACAATGAGCAGTTCTTC TRBV5-1 - - TRBJ2-1
CASSNASGANVLTF TGTGCCAGCAGTAACGCCTCTGGGGCCAACGTCCTGACTTTC TRBV6-4 - - TRBJ2-6
CASTKTGGTDTQYF TGTGCCAGTACCAAAACAGGGGGCACAGATACGCAGTATTTT TRBV19 - TRBD1 TRBJ2-3
CASSLTGYTGELFF TGTGCCAGCAGTTTAACAGGATACACCGGGGAGCTGTTTTTT TRBV28 - - TRBJ2-2
CASSKGRDDNEQFF TGTGCCAGCAGCAAGGGAAGAGACGACAATGAGCAGTTCTTC TRBV21-1 once - TRBJ2-1
CASSRNAWAAAVDDYGYTF TGTGCCAGCAGCCGGAATGCCTGGGCGGCGGCGGTGGATGACTATGGCTACACCTTC TRBV7-6 - - TRBJ1-2
CASRQGAVYGYTF TGTGCCAGTCGACAGGGGGCAGTCTATGGCTACACCTTC TRBV2 - TRBD1 TRBJ1-2
CASSMLTNTGELFF TGTGCCAGTAGTATGTTAACGAACACCGGGGAGCTGTTTTTT TRBV19 once - TRBJ2-2
CASSLAGSYEQYF TGCGCCAGCAGCCTAGCGGGAAGCTACGAGCAGTACTTC TRBV4-1 - TRBD2 TRBJ2-7
CASSLLGDIAGGHEFF TGTGCCAGCAGCTTACTGGGGGATATAGCGGGAGGGCATGAGTTCTTC TRBV7-9 - TRBD2 TRBJ2-1
CASSQDFGSAWETQYF TGCGCCAGCAGCCAAGATTTTGGTTCCGCCTGGGAGACCCAGTACTTC TRBV4-1 - - TRBJ2-5
CAWSLEREGRREQYF TGTGCCTGGAGTTTGGAGCGGGAGGGCCGGAGGGAGCAGTACTTC TRBV30 - TRBD2 TRBJ2-7
CASSQDRGQPYGYTF TGCGCCAGCAGCCAAGATAGGGGACAGCCCTATGGCTACACCTTC TRBV4-3 - TRBD1 TRBJ1-2
CASSSPGTGYGYTF TGTGCCAGCAGCTCGCCCGGGACAGGCTATGGCTACACCTTC TRBV11-3 - TRBD1 TRBJ1-2
CASSNPGTDYGYTF TGCGCCAGCTCAAATCCCGGGACAGACTATGGCTACACCTTC TRBV5-1 - TRBD1 TRBJ1-2
CASTLAGGTYNEQFF TGTGCCAGTACATTAGCGGGAGGGACTTACAATGAGCAGTTCTTC TRBV19 - TRBD2 TRBJ2-1
CASSFTSADYEQYF TGTGCCAGCAGCTTCACTAGCGCCGACTACGAGCAGTACTTC TRBV5-6 - TRBD2 TRBJ2-7
CASSLIPGSTPYEQYF TGTGCCAGCAGTTTAATCCCGGGGTCTACCCCCTACGAGCAGTACTTC TRBV27 - - TRBJ2-7
CASSLDEQYF TGTGCCAGCAGCTTAGACGAGCAGTACTTC TRBV11-2 medium-sized - TRBJ2-7
CASSQVSGGPGYTF TGCGCCAGCAGCCAAGTTTCCGGGGGTCCCGGCTACACCTTC TRBV4-1 - - TRBJ1-2
CASSPPGGGETQYF TGTGCCAGCTCACCACCGGGAGGGGGAGAGACCCAGTACTTC TRBV18 - - TRBJ2-5
CAWSAGQNMVNQPQHF TGTGCCTGGAGTGCGGGACAGAATATGGTCAATCAGCCCCAGCATTTT TRBV30 - TRBD1 TRBJ1-5
CASSPLTSGRDTQYF TGTGCCAGCAGCCCGCTAACTAGCGGGAGGGATACGCAGTATTTT TRBV7-6 - TRBD2 TRBJ2-3
CASSPPDRGLYNEQFF TGTGCCAGCTCACCACCGGACAGGGGCTTATACAATGAGCAGTTCTTC TRBV18 - TRBD1 TRBJ2-1
CASSLRQGRTGELFF TGTGCCAGCAGCCTTCGACAGGGTCGTACCGGGGAGCTGTTTTTT TRBV7-9 - TRBD1 TRBJ2-2